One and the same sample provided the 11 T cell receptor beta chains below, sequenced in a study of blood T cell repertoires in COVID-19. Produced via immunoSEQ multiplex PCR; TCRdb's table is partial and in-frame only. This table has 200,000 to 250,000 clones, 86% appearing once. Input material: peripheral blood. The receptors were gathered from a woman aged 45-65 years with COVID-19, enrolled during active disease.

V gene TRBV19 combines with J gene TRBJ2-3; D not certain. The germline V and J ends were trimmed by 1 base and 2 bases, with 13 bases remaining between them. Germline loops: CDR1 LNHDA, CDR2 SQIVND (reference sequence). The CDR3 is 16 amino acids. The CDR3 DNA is TGTGCCAGTAGTATAGCATTGACTTTGGTCACAGATACGCAGTATTTT. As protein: CASSIALTLVTDTQYF.

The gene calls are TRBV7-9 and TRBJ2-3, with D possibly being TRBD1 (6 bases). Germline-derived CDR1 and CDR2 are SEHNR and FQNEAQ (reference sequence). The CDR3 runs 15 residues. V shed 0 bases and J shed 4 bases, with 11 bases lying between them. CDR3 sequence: CASSLATTGADTQYF. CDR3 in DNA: TGTGCCAGCAGCTTAGCTACGACAGGCGCAGATACGCAGTATTTT.

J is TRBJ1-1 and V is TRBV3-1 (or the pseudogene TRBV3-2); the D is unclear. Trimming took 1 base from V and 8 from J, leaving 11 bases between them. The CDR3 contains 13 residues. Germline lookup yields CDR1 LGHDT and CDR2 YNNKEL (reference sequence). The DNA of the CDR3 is TGTGCCAGCAGCCAAGTAGCCTCGACGGAAGCTTTCTTT. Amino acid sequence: CASSQVASTEAFF.

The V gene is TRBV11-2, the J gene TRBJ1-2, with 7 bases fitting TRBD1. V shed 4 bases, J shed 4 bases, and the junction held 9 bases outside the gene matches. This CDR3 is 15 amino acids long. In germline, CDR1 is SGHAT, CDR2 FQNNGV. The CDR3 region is CASSSSTGISYGYTF. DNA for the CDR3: TGTGCCAGCAGCTCTTCGACAGGGATCAGCTATGGCTACACCTTC.

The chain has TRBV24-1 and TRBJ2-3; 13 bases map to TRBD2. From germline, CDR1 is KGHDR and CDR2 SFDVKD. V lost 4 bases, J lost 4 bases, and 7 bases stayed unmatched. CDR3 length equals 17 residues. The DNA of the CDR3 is TGTGCCACCAGTGACCCCGGACTAGCGGGGGTCTCAGATACGCAGTATTTT. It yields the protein CATSDPGLAGVSDTQYF.

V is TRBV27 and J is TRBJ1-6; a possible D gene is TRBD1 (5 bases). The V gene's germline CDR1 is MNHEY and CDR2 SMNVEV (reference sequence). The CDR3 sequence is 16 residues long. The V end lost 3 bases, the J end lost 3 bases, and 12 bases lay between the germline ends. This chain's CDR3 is CASSLAGLYYNSPLHF. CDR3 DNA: TGTGCCAGCAGTTTGGCGGGACTGTACTATAATTCACCCCTCCACTTT.

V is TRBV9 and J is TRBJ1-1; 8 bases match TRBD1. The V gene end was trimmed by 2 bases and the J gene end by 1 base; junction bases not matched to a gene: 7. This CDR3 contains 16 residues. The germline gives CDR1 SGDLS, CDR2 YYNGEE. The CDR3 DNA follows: TGTGCCAGCAGCGTTTTACCCCAGGGGGCGAACACTGAAGCTTTCTTT. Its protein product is CASSVLPQGANTEAFF.

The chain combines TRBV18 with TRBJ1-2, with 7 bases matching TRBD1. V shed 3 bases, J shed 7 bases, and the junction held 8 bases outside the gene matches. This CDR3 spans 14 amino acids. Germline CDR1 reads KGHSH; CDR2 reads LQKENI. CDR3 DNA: TGTGCCAGCTCACCGCGGCAGGGGGTAGGTGGCTACACCTTC. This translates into CASSPRQGVGGYTF.

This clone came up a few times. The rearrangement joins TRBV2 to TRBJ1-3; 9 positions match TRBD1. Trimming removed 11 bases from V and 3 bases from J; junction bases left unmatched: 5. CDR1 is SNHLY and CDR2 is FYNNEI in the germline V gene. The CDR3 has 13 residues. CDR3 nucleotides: TGTGCCGACTGGGACAGGGTTGGAAACACCATATATTTT. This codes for CADWDRVGNTIYF.

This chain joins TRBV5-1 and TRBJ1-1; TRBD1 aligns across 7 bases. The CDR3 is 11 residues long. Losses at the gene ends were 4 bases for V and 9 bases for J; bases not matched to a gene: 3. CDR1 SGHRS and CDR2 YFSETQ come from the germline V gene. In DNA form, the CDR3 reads TGCGCCAGCAGCCGACAGGGCCAAGCTTTCTTT. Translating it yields CASSRQGQAFF.

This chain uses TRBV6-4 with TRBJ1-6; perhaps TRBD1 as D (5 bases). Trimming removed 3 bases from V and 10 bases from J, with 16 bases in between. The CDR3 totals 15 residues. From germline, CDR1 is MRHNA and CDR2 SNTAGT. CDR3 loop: CASSERDGTESPLHF. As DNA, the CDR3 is TGTGCCAGCAGTGAGCGGGACGGCACTGAGTCACCCCTCCACTTT.